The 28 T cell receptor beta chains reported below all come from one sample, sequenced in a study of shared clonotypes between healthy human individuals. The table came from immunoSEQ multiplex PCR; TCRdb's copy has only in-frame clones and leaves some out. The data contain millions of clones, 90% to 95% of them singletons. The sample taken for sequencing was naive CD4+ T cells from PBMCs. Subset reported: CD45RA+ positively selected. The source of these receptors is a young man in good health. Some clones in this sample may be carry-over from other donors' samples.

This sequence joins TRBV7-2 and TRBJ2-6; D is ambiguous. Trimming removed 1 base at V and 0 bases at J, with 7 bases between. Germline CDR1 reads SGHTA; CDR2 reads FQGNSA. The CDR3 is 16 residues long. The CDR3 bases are TGTGCCAGCAGCTTAGTCAAGGACTCTGGGGCCAACGTCCTGACTTTC. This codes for CASSLVKDSGANVLTF.

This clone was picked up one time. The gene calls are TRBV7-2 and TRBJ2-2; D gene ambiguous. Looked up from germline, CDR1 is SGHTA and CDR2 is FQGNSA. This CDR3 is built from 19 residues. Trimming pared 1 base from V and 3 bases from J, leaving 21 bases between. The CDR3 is CASSLVSHSHPMDTGELFF. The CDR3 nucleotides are TGTGCCAGCAGCTTAGTTTCCCACTCACACCCGATGGACACCGGGGAGCTGTTTTTT.

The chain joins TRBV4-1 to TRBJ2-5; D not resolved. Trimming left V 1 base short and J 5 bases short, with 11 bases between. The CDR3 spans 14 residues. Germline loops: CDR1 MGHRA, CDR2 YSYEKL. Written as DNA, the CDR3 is TGCGCCAGCAGCCAAGCGGGCTCTACCGAGACCCAGTACTTC. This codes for CASSQAGSTETQYF.

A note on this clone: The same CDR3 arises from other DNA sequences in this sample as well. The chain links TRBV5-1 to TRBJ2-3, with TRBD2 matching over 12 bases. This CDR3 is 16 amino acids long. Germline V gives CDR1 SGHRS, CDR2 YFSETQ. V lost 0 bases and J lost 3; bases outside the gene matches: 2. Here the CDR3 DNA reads TGCGCCAGCAGCTTGGGACTAGCGGGAGTTACAGATACGCAGTATTTT. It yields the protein CASSLGLAGVTDTQYF.

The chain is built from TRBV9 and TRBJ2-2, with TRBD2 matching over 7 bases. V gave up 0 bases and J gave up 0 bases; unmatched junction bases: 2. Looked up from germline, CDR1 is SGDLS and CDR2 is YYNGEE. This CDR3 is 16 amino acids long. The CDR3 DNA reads TGTGCCAGCAGCGTAGCAGCGGGGTCGAACACCGGGGAGCTGTTTTTT. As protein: CASSVAAGSNTGELFF.

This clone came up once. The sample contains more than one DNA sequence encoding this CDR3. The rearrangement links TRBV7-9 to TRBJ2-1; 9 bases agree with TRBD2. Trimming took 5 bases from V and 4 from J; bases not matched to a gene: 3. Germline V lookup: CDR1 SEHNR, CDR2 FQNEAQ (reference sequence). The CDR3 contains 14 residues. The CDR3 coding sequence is TGTGCCAGCAGCCCTAGCGGGACTTACAATGAGCAGTTCTTC. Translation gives CASSPSGTYNEQFF.

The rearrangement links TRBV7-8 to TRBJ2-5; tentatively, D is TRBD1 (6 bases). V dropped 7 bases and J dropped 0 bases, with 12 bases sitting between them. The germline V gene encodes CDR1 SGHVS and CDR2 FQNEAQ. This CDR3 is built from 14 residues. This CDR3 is CASIPRDNQETQYF. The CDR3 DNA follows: TGTGCCAGCATACCTCGGGACAACCAAGAGACCCAGTACTTC.

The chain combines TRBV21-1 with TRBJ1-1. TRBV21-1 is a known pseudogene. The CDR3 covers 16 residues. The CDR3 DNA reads TGTGCCAGCAACCACGCCGGCAGGGAGAAGAACACTGAAGCTTTCTTT. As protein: CASNHAGREKNTEAFF.

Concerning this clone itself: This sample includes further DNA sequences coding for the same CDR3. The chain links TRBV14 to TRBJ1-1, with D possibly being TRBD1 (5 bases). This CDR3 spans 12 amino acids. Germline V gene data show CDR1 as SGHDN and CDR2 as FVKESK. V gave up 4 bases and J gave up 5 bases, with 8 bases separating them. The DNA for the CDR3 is TGTGCCAGCAGCCCCCAGGGAACTGAAGCTTTCTTT. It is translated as CASSPQGTEAFF.

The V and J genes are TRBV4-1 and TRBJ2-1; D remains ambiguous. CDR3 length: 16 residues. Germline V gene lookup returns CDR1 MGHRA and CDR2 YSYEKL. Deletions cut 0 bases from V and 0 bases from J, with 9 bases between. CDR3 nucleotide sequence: TGCGCCAGCAGCCAAGATGCGCCTAGCTCCTACAATGAGCAGTTCTTC. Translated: CASSQDAPSSYNEQFF.

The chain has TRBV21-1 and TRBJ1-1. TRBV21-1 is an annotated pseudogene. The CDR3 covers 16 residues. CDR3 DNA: TGTGCCAGCAGCGCCCGAGGGGGGTGGGTGAACACTGAAGCTTTCTTT. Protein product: CASSARGGWVNTEAFF.

The DNA for the CDR3 is TGTGCCAGCAGCCGCGGGGACTCCCTTTCCTACAATGAGCAGTTCTTC. Amino acids: CASSRGDSLSYNEQFF. The chain couples TRBV5-4 to TRBJ2-1, with a tentative D call TRBD2 (6 bases). This CDR3 is 16 amino acids long. Trimming cost V 4 bases and J 1 base, with 15 bases left between them. Germline V gene lookup returns CDR1 SGHNT and CDR2 YYREEE (reference sequence).

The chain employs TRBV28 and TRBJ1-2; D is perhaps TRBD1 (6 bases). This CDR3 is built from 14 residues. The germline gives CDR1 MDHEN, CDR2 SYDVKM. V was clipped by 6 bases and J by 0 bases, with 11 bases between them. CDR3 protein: CASRPGTSNYGYTF. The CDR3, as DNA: TGTGCCAGCAGACCCGGGACATCTAACTATGGCTACACCTTC.

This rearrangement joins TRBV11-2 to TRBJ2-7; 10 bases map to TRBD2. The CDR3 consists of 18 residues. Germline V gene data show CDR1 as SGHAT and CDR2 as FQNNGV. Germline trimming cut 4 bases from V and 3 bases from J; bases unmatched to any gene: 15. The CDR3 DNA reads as TGTGCCAGCAGCTCCCTAACGAGCGGGAGGGCGTTTAGCTACGAGCAGTACTTC. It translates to CASSSLTSGRAFSYEQYF.

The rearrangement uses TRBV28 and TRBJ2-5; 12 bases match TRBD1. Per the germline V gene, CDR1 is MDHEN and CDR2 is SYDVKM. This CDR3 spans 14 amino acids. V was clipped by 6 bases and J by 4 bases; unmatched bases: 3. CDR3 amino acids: CASRGTGGLETQYF. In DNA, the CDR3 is TGTGCCAGCAGAGGGACAGGGGGCTTAGAGACCCAGTACTTC.

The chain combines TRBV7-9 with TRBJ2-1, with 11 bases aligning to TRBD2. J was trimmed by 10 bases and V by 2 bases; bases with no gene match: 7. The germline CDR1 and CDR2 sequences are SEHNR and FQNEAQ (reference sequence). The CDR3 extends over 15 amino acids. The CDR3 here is CASSLTSGRPGEQFF. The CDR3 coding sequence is TGTGCCAGCAGCTTAACTAGCGGGAGACCAGGGGAGCAGTTCTTC.

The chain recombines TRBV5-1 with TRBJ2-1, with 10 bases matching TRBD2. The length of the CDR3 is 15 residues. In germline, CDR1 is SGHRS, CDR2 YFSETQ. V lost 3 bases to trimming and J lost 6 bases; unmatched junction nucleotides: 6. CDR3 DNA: TGCGCCAGCAGCTCACTAGCGGGAAGGGGCAATGAGCAGTTCTTC. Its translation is CASSSLAGRGNEQFF.

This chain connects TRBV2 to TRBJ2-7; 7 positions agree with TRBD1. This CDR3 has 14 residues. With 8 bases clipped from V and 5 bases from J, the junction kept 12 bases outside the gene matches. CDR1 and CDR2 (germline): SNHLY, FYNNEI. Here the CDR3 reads CASQTGDTPHEQYF. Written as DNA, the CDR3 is TGTGCCAGCCAAACAGGGGATACACCCCACGAGCAGTACTTC.

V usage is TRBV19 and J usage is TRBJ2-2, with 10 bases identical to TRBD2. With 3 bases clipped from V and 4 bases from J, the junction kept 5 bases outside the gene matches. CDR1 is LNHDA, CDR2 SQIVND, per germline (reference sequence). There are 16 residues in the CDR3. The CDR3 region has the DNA TGTGCCAGTAGTATTGGTCTAGCGGGAGTCACCGGGGAGCTGTTTTTT. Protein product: CASSIGLAGVTGELFF.

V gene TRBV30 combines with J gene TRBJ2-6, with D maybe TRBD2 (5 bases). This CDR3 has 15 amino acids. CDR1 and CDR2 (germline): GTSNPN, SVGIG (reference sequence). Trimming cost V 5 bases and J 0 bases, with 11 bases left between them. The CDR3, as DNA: TGTGCCTGGGCTGATGGGAGCTCTGGGGCCAACGTCCTGACTTTC. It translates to CAWADGSSGANVLTF.

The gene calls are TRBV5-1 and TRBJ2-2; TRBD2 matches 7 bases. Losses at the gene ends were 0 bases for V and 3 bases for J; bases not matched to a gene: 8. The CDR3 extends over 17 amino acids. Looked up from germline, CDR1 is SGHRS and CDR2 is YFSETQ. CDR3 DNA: TGCGCCAGCAGCTTGGGCCCTCAAGCGGGGTACACCGGGGAGCTGTTTTTT. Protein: CASSLGPQAGYTGELFF.

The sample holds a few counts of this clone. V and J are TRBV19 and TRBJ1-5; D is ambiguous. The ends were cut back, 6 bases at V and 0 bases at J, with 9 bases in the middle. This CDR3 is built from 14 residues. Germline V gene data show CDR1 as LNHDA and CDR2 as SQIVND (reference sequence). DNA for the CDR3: TGTGCCAGTAGCACTAGCGGTAGCAATCAGCCCCAGCATTTT. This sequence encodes CASSTSGSNQPQHF.

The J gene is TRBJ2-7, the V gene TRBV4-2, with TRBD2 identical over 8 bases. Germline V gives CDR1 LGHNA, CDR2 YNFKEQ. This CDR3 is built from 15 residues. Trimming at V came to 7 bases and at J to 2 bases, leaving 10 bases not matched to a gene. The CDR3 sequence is CASTRELAGPYEQYF. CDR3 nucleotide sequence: TGTGCCAGCACTAGGGAGCTAGCGGGCCCCTACGAGCAGTACTTC.

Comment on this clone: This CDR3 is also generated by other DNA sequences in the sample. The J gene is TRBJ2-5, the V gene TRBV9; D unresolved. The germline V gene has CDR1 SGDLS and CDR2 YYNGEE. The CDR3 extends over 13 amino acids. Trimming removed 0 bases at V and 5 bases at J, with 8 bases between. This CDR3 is CASSVAPRETQYF. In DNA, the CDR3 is TGTGCCAGCAGCGTAGCCCCAAGGGAGACCCAGTACTTC.

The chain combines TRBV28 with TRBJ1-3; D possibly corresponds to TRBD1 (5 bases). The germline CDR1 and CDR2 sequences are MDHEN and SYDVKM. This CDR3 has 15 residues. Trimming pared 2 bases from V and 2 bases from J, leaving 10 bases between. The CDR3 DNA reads TGTGCCAGCAGTTTAAGGCAGGGTGCTGGAAACACCATATATTTT. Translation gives CASSLRQGAGNTIYF.

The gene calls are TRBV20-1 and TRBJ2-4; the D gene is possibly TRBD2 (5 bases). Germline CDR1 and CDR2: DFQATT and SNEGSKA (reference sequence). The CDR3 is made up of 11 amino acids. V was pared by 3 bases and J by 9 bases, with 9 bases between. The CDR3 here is CSARPEGIQYF. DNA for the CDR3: TGCAGTGCTAGGCCCGAGGGCATTCAGTACTTC.

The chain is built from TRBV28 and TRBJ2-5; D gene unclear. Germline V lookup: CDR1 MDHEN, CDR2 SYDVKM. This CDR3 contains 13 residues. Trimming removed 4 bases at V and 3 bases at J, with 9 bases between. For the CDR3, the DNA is TGTGCCAGCAGTTCAACAGTGGAAGAGACCCAGTACTTC. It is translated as CASSSTVEETQYF.

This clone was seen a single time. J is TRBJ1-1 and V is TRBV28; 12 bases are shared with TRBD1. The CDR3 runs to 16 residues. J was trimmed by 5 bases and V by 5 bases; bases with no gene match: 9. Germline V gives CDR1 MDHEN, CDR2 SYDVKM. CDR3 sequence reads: CASSRGGTGGRTEAFF. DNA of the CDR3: TGTGCCAGCAGTCGAGGCGGGACAGGGGGCAGGACTGAAGCTTTCTTT.